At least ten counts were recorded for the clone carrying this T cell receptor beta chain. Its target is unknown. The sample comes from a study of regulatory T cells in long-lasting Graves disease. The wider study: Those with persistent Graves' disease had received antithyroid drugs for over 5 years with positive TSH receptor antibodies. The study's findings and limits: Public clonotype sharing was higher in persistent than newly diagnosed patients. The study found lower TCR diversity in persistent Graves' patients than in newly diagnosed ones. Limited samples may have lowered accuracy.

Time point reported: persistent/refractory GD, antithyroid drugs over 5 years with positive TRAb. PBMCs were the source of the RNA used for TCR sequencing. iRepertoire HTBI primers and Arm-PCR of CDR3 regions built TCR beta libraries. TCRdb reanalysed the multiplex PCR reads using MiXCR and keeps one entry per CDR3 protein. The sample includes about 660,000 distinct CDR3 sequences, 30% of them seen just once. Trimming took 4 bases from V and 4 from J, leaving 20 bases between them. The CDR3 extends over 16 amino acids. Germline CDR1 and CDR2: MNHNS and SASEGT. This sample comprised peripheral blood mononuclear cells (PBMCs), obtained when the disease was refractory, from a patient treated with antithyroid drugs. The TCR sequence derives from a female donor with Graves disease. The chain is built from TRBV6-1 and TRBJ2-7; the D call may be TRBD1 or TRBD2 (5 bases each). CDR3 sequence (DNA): TGTGCCAGCAGTGTTAACCGGGACGGACGATTATACGAGCAGTACTTC. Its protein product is CASSVNRDGRLYEQYF.